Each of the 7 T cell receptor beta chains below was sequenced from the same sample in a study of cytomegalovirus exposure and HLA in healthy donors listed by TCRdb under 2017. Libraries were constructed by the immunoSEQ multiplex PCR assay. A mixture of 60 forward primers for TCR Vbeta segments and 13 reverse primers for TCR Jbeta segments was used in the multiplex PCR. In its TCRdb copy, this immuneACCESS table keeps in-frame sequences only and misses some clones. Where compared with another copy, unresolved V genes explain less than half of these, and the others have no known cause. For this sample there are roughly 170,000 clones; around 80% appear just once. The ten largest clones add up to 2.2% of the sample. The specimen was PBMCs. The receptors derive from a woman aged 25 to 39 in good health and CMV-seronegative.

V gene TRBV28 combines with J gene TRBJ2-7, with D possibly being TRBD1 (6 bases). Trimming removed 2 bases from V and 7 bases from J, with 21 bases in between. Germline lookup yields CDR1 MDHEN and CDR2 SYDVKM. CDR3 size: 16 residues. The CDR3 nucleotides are TGTGCCAGCAGTTTAACCCCCAGGGGTGGATCGGGGGAGCAGTACTTC. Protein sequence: CASSLTPRGGSGEQYF.

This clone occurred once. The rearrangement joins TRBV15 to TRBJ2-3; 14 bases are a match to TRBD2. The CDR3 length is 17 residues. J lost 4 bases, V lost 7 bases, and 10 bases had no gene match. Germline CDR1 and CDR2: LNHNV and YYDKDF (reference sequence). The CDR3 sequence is CATMRLAGGRLSDTQYF. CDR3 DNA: TGTGCCACCATGAGACTAGCGGGGGGGCGGCTTTCAGATACGCAGTATTTT.

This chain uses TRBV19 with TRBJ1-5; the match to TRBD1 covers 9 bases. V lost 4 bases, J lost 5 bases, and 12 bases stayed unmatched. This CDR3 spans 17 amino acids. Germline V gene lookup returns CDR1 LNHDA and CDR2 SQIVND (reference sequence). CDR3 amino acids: CASSTSPRTGDHQPQHF. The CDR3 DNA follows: TGTGCCAGTAGTACTAGCCCACGGACAGGGGACCATCAGCCCCAGCATTTT.

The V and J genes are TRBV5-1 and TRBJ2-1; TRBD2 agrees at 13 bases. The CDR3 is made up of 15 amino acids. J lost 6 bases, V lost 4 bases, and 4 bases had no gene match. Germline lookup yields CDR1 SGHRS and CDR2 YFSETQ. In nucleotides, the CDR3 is TGCGCCAGCAGCATACTAGCGGGAGGGCCCAATGAGCAGTTCTTC. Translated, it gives CASSILAGGPNEQFF.

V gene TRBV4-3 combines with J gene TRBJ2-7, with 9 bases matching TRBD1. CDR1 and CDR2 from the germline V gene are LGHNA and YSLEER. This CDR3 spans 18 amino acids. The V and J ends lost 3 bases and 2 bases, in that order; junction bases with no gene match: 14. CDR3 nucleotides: TGCGCCAGCAGCCAGCAACTCACAGGGGGCGGTCAAGCCTACGAGCAGTACTTC. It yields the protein CASSQQLTGGGQAYEQYF.

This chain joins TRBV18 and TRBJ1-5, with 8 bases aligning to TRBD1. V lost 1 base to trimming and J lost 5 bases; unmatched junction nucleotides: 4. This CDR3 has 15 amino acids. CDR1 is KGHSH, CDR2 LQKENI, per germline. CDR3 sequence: CASSPRDRGDQPQHF. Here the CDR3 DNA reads TGTGCCAGCTCACCACGAGACAGGGGAGATCAGCCCCAGCATTTT. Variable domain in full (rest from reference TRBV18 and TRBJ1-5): NAGVMQNPRHLVRRRGQEARLRCSPMKGHSHVYWYRQLPEEGLKFMVYLQKENIIDESGMPKERFSAEFPKEGPSILRIQQVVRGDSAAYFCASSPRDRGDQPQHFGDGTRLSIL.

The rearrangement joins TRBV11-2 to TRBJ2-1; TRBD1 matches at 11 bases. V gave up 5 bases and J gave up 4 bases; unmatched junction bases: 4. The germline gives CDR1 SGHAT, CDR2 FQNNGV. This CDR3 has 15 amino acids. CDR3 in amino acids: CASSPGQGVYNEQFF. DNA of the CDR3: TGTGCCAGCAGCCCGGGACAGGGGGTTTACAATGAGCAGTTCTTC.